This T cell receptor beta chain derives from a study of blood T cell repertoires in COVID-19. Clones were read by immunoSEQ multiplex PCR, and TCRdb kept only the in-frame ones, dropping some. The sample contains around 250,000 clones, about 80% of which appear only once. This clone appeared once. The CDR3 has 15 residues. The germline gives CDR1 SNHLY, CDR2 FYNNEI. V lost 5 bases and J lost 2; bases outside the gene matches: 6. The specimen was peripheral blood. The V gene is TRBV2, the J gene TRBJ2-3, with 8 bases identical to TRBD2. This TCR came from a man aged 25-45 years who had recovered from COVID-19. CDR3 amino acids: CASSSGLAATDTQYF. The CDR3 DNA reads TGTGCCAGCAGTTCTGGACTAGCTGCCACAGATACGCAGTATTTT.